This T cell receptor beta chain was captured by sequencing in a study of beta chain features in type 1 diabetes. About the study: Cell yields, gender and age were similar in healthy donors and patients.

As every portion of the isolated RNA was reverse transcribed, the sequencing read expressed TCRB transcripts. Measured with immunoSEQ multiplex PCR; TCRdb has only the in-frame clones, and not every one. The sample lists 130,000 or so clones, approximately 10% seen once, with 0.75% in the top ten. General study results and limits: All four CD4+ subsets of Type 1 diabetes patients contained TCRB CDR3s that were moderately but significantly shorter.

Comment on this clone: Antigen: not known.

Trimming pared 4 bases from V and 8 bases from J, leaving 15 bases between. Germline V gives CDR1 MNHNS, CDR2 SASEGT. CDR3 length: 15 amino acids. The source is a man aged 30 to 39 with type 1 diabetes. The sample comprised central memory CD4+ T cells from blood. The chain links TRBV6-1 to TRBJ1-6; D is possibly TRBD1 (6 bases). CDR3 coding DNA: TGTGCCAGCAGTGGTCTTAGGGCAGGGGATTCACCCCTCCACTTT. This gives the protein CASSGLRAGDSPLHF.